These 14 T cell receptor beta chains were sequenced from one sample in a study of cytomegalovirus exposure and HLA in healthy donors. Primers included in the PCR were 60 Vbeta and 13 Jbeta primers. Sequencing was performed with immunoSEQ multiplex PCR; in TCRdb, only in-frame clones are kept and a portion is missing. Of 170,000 or so clones listed, over 80% are singletons. What was sequenced was PBMCs. These receptors all stem from a man aged 50 to 60 in good health and CMV-seronegative.

The rearrangement joins TRBV28 to TRBJ1-5; D possibly corresponds to TRBD1 (5 bases). CDR1 MDHEN and CDR2 SYDVKM come from the germline V gene. CDR3 length: 12 amino acids. The V end lost 6 bases, the J end lost 6 bases, and 9 bases lay between the germline ends. This chain's CDR3 is CASRGLGQPQHF. The CDR3 DNA reads as TGTGCCAGCAGGGGGCTCGGTCAGCCCCAGCATTTT.

The chain combines TRBV7-8 with TRBJ1-2; unclear D gene. The germline V gene encodes CDR1 SGHVS and CDR2 FQNEAQ. This CDR3 comprises 15 residues. The V end lost 5 bases, the J end lost 5 bases, and 18 bases lay between the germline ends. CDR3 region: CASSPAEGVRYGYTF. CDR3 nucleotide sequence: TGTGCCAGCAGCCCCGCCGAGGGAGTCCGGTATGGCTACACCTTC.

The rearrangement joins TRBV19 to TRBJ2-1, with 13 bases lining up with TRBD2. The CDR3 spans 16 residues. CDR1 LNHDA and CDR2 SQIVND come from the germline V gene (reference sequence). With 8 bases clipped from V and 8 bases from J, the junction kept 12 bases outside the gene matches. This chain's CDR3 is CASSTPGLAGTDEQFF. The CDR3, as DNA: TGTGCCAGTTCGACTCCGGGACTAGCGGGAACCGATGAGCAGTTCTTC. Filled out from reference TRBV19 and TRBJ2-1, the complete variable domain reads DGGITQSPKYLFRKEGQNVTLSCEQNLNHDAMYWYRQDPGQGLRLIYYSQIVNDFQKGDIAEGYSVSREKKESFPLTVTSAQKNPTAFYLCASSTPGLAGTDEQFFGPGTRLTVL.

The CDR3 sequence is CASRLRGAGNTIYF. CDR3 in DNA: TGTGCCAGCAGACTGCGGGGGGCTGGAAACACCATATATTTT. The rearrangement links TRBV2 to TRBJ1-3; tentatively, D is TRBD1 (5 bases). V was shortened by 6 bases and J by 2 bases, with 11 bases between the two germline ends. This CDR3 has 14 amino acids. Germline CDR1 reads SNHLY; CDR2 reads FYNNEI.

V usage is TRBV14 and J usage is TRBJ2-5, with a weak D call TRBD1 (5 bases). The germline gives CDR1 SGHDN, CDR2 FVKESK. The CDR3 extends over 13 amino acids. Trimming took off 5 bases at V and 7 bases at J, with 14 bases between the two ends. CDR3 in DNA: TGTGCCAGCAGCGAAAAAGGGGTAGGGACCCAGTACTTC. Protein sequence: CASSEKGVGTQYF. The whole variable domain, remainder taken from reference TRBV14 and TRBJ2-5, is EAGVTQFPSHSVIEKGQTVTLRCDPISGHDNLYWYRRVMGKEIKFLLHFVKESKQDESGMPNNRFLAERTGGTYSTLKVQPAELEDSGVYFCASSEKGVGTQYFGPGTRLLVL.

The chain has TRBV6-1 and TRBJ2-2; 10 bases line up with TRBD2. The CDR3 extends over 18 amino acids. V lost 3 bases to trimming and J lost 6 bases; unmatched junction nucleotides: 13. The germline V gene has CDR1 MNHNS and CDR2 SASEGT. In DNA form, the CDR3 reads TGTGCCAGCAGTGATAAATCCGGGCTAGCGGGAGTTCCCGGGGAGCTGTTTTTT. This gives the protein CASSDKSGLAGVPGELFF.

The chain uses TRBV10-3 and TRBJ2-2, with 10 bases aligning to TRBD2. CDR1 ENHRY and CDR2 SYGVKD come from the germline V gene. The CDR3 loop spans 14 amino acids. Unmatched junction bases numbered 5, after V lost 6 bases and J lost 7 bases. This CDR3 is CAIRLSGGDGELFF. DNA for the CDR3: TGTGCCATCAGACTCAGCGGGGGGGACGGGGAGCTGTTTTTT.

This sequence joins TRBV28 and TRBJ1-2; maybe TRBD1 (6 bases). Germline values: CDR1 MDHEN, CDR2 SYDVKM. The CDR3 has 15 residues. Trimming removed 7 bases from V and 2 bases from J, with 17 bases in between. CDR3 coding DNA: TGTGCCAGCACCAAAAGGGGGACGCAGAACTATGGCTACACCTTC. This sequence encodes CASTKRGTQNYGYTF.

CDR3 sequence: CASSSEIIAGGNTDTQYF. CDR3 nucleotide sequence: TGCGCCAGCAGCTCCGAAATAATAGCGGGGGGAAACACAGATACGCAGTATTTT. The chain has TRBV5-1 and TRBJ2-3, with 10 bases identical to TRBD2. Germline V gene lookup returns CDR1 SGHRS and CDR2 YFSETQ. CDR3 length: 18 residues. V shed 3 bases, J shed 2 bases, and the junction held 12 bases outside the gene matches.

The rearrangement uses TRBV12-5 and TRBJ2-3; TRBD2 aligns across 9 bases. From germline, CDR1 is LGHNT and CDR2 FRNRAP. V lost 6 bases and J lost 7; bases outside the gene matches: 8. The CDR3 has 14 residues. The CDR3 loop reads CASGLSGSGNTQYF. For the CDR3, the DNA is TGTGCTAGTGGCCTTAGCGGGAGTGGAAATACGCAGTATTTT.

This clone was detected only a few times. The chain employs TRBV10-3 and TRBJ1-5; TRBD1 is a possible D gene (6 bases). The CDR3 runs 15 residues. Germline assignment: CDR1 ENHRY and CDR2 SYGVKD. Trimming removed 6 bases from V and 1 base from J, with 13 bases in between. CDR3 nucleotide sequence: TGTGCCATCAGACAGGGTCTTAGAAGCAATCAGCCCCAGCATTTT. The encoded protein is CAIRQGLRSNQPQHF.

CDR3 protein: CASSQEKREGRYEQYF. CDR3 bases: TGCGCCAGCAGCCAAGAGAAGCGGGAGGGCCGCTACGAGCAGTACTTC. The rearrangement joins TRBV4-1 to TRBJ2-7; TRBD2 matches 10 bases. This CDR3 is built from 16 residues. Trimming at V came to 0 bases and at J to 3 bases, leaving 5 bases not matched to a gene. Germline V CDR1 and CDR2: MGHRA, YSYEKL.

The chain carries TRBV28 and TRBJ1-2; TRBD1 might be the D (5 bases). The CDR3 is 15 residues long. Germline CDR1 reads MDHEN; CDR2 reads SYDVKM. Trimming cost V 6 bases and J 0 bases, with 14 bases left between them. CDR3 in DNA: TGTGCCAGCAGCACCTCCAGGGCTCCTAACTATGGCTACACCTTC. Amino acid sequence: CASSTSRAPNYGYTF.

This chain links TRBV30 with TRBJ2-5, with 7 nucleotides matching TRBD2. The last part of the DNA fits TRBJ2-7 better; the J call may be wrong. Germline-derived CDR1 and CDR2 are GTSNPN and SVGIG (reference sequence). The CDR3 spans 13 residues. CDR3 DNA: TGTGCCTGGAGTGCAGGCGGGAGAGGCGAGCAGTACTTC. Amino acid sequence: CAWSAGGRGEQYF.